This T cell receptor (beta chain) stems from a study of T cells in Graves' hyperthyroidism and ophthalmopathy. Study-wide findings and caveats: Model-based prediction identified ophthalmopathy a median 6.5 months prior to its onset.

In regard to this clonotype: Antigen: not known.

There were TCR beta CDR3 regions amplified from RNA transcripts. A first-round RT-PCR of the TCR CDR3 used the HTBI primer set. TCRdb independently ran MiXCR on the multiplex PCR reads; one entry per CDR3 protein. Among roughly 380,000 distinct CDR3 sequences listed, about an eighth were seen once. The CDR3 totals 16 residues. CDR1 is DFQATT and CDR2 is SNEGSKA in the germline V gene (reference sequence). J lost 6 bases, V lost 3 bases, and 17 bases had no gene match. Hyperthyroidism was newly diagnosed in patients aged 18 to 65 (duration under 2 months). The chain links TRBV20-1 to TRBJ2-7; 7 bases are a match to TRBD2. The receptor was isolated from a young woman with Graves' hyperthyroidism. Material: blood. CDR3 amino acids: CSARSSVAGESIEQYF. In DNA form, the CDR3 reads TGCAGTGCTAGGTCCAGTGTCGCGGGAGAGTCGATCGAGCAGTACTTC.